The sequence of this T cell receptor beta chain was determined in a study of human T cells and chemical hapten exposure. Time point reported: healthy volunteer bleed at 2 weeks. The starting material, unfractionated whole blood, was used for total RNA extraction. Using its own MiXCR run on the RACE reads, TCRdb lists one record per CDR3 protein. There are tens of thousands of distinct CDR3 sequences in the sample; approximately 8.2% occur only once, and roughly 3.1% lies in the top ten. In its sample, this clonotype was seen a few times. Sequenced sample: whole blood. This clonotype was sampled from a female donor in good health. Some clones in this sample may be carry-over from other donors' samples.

CDR3 nucleotides: TGTGCCAGCAGCCGGGGGACAGGGACTGAAGCTTTCTTT. Amino acid sequence: CASSRGTGTEAFF. The chain joins TRBV5-6 to TRBJ1-1, with TRBD1 identical over 9 bases. CDR3 length equals 13 residues. Germline loops: CDR1 SGHDT, CDR2 YYEEEE. V trimming: 4 bases; J trimming: 5 bases; junction bases outside the gene matches: 3.